This paragraph covers one T cell receptor (beta chain) sequence. Antigen specificity is unknown. V was shortened by 3 bases and J by 2 bases, with 13 bases between the two germline ends. CDR3 length: 15 residues. The V gene's germline CDR1 is SGHNT and CDR2 YYREEE (reference sequence). This sample is part of a study of cytomegalovirus exposure and HLA in healthy donors. Study findings and constraints: Researchers counted around 180 TCR beta chains as cytomegalovirus-associated.

All donors participated as healthy donors of bone marrow. 60 Vbeta and 13 Jbeta primers were used in PCR. The method was immunoSEQ multiplex PCR; TCRdb's version includes in-frame clones alone and lacks a portion of them. The data show fewer than 250,000 clones, 70% to 90% seen once. This receptor was identified in a man in his thirties or forties in good health and CMV-seronegative. Sequencing was carried out using PBMCs. The chain employs TRBV5-4 and TRBJ2-3; D possibly corresponds to TRBD2 (5 bases). In DNA form, the CDR3 reads TGTGCCAGCAGCTCACAGCGGAGTTCCACAGATACGCAGTATTTT. It encodes CASSSQRSSTDTQYF.